Listed here are 10 T cell receptor beta chains from one sample, sequenced in a study of Ad26.COV2.S vaccination and SARS-CoV-2 variants. Noted treatment: 15 to 20 received Ad26.COV2.S at low or high dose, single or two shots; 5 received placebo; per-sample allocation not given. At day 63 after the first vaccine or placebo injection, samples were drawn. Assay used: immunoSEQ multiplex PCR; TCRdb lists only in-frame clones, some missing. This repertoire shows roughly 330,000 clones, roughly 88% found once; its top ten account for around 5.5%. Specimen: peripheral blood, collected in a trial of Ad26.COV2.S vaccine versus placebo. The receptors here all came from a person between 18 and 59 years old who received the Ad26.COV2.S COVID-19 vaccine or a placebo.

J is TRBJ2-1 and V is TRBV15, with a tentative D call TRBD2 (6 bases). CDR1 and CDR2 from the germline V gene are LNHNV and YYDKDF (reference sequence). The CDR3 runs 17 residues. The germline V and J ends were trimmed by 2 bases and 5 bases, with 19 bases remaining between them. In nucleotides, the CDR3 is TGTGCCACCAGCAGATCCCGACGGGAGTTACCCAACAATGAGCAGTTCTTC. Amino acid sequence: CATSRSRRELPNNEQFF.

The V call is TRBV27, the J call TRBJ1-2, with a possible D match to TRBD1 (5 bases). CDR1 is MNHEY, CDR2 SMNVEV, per germline (reference sequence). Trimming pared 7 bases from V and 2 bases from J, leaving 14 bases between. This CDR3 is 14 amino acids long. This CDR3 is CASMGPGTNYGYTF. The CDR3 DNA is TGTGCCAGCATGGGGCCCGGGACGAACTATGGCTACACCTTC.

The rearrangement uses TRBV6-1 and TRBJ1-2; D unclear. The CDR3 runs 12 residues. Trimming took 3 bases from V and 10 from J, leaving 12 bases between them. Per germline, CDR1 MNHNS and CDR2 SASEGT. The CDR3 sequence: CASSDMAPVYTF. The CDR3 DNA follows: TGTGCCAGCAGTGATATGGCCCCCGTCTACACCTTC.

This clone was recorded only once. The chain combines TRBV5-8 with TRBJ1-5; D not certain. The CDR3 covers 16 residues. Trimming removed 2 bases from V and 7 bases from J, with 19 bases in between. Germline values: CDR1 SGHTS, CDR2 YDEGEE. The CDR3 spells CASSFHIGNFNQPQHF. In nucleotides, the CDR3 is TGTGCCAGCAGCTTCCATATAGGGAACTTTAACCAGCCCCAGCATTTT.

The chain joins TRBV4-3 to TRBJ2-7; D is undetermined. This CDR3 comprises 15 residues. Germline CDR1 and CDR2: LGHNA and YSLEER. With 0 bases removed from V and 1 base from J, the gap between germline ends came to 10 bases. The CDR3 here is CASSQELSLSYEQYF. In nucleotides, the CDR3 is TGCGCCAGCAGCCAAGAACTATCGCTATCCTACGAGCAGTACTTC.

The rearrangement joins TRBV30 to TRBJ2-6; no clear D. CDR1 and CDR2 (germline): GTSNPN, SVGIG (reference sequence). The ends were cut back, 0 bases at V and 5 bases at J, with 11 bases in the middle. The CDR3 loop spans 15 amino acids. CDR3 protein: CAWSVQTPRANVLTF. In DNA, the CDR3 is TGTGCCTGGAGTGTACAGACACCTCGGGCCAACGTCCTGACTTTC.

CDR3 region: CASSSIGLPDPTDTQYF. CDR3 DNA sequence: TGTGCCAGCAGCTCCATTGGGCTCCCAGACCCCACAGATACGCAGTATTTT. The V and J genes are TRBV7-9 and TRBJ2-3; no firm D call. CDR3 length: 17 amino acids. The V end was cut by 4 bases, the J end by 2 bases, with 19 bases between. Looked up from germline, CDR1 is SEHNR and CDR2 is FQNEAQ (reference sequence).

The chain couples TRBV2 to TRBJ2-1; 11 bases align to TRBD1. The germline gives CDR1 SNHLY, CDR2 FYNNEI. V shed 5 bases and J 4 bases; nucleotides not matched to a gene: 10. The CDR3 covers 17 residues. CDR3 protein: CASSSLAGTGGYNEQFF. In DNA, the CDR3 is TGTGCCAGCAGTTCCCTAGCCGGGACAGGGGGGTACAATGAGCAGTTCTTC.

The chain carries TRBV7-2 and TRBJ2-5; D not resolved. The CDR3 covers 16 residues. The V gene's germline CDR1 is SGHTA and CDR2 FQGNSA. Trimming removed 0 bases at V and 4 bases at J, with 15 bases between. CDR3 sequence: CASSLALYGAGETQYF. The CDR3 nucleotides read TGTGCCAGCAGCTTAGCGCTTTACGGTGCCGGAGAGACCCAGTACTTC.

The CDR3 coding sequence is TGTGCCAGCAGCCAAGGATCTTGGGACACTGAAGCTTTCTTT. Translating gives CASSQGSWDTEAFF. The V gene is TRBV3-1 (or the pseudogene TRBV3-2), the J gene TRBJ1-1; the D is unclear. The CDR3 loop spans 14 amino acids. Germline CDR1 and CDR2: LGHDT and YNNKEL (reference sequence). With 1 base removed from V and 3 bases from J, the gap between germline ends came to 9 bases.